The 23 T cell receptor beta chains below come from one sample, sequenced in a study of T cell changes during pregnancy in multiple sclerosis. Profiling relied on immunoSEQ multiplex PCR, and the TCRdb table lists in-frame clones only, not all of them. The top ten clones hold approximately 0.49% of a sample with more than 35,000 clones, about nine tenths of them seen once. Sequencing used CD4+ T cells from peripheral blood mononuclear cells, obtained in the first trimester of pregnancy. Receptors were obtained from a female donor in good health, enrolled as a control in a pregnancy study.

The gene calls are TRBV9 and TRBJ1-4; D perhaps matches TRBD1 (5 bases). This CDR3 has 15 amino acids. Germline loops: CDR1 SGDLS, CDR2 YYNGEE. The V and J ends lost 0 bases and 8 bases respectively, with 14 bases between them. The CDR3: CASSVAVGRDEKLFF. The CDR3 nucleotides are TGTGCCAGCAGCGTAGCGGTAGGGAGGGACGAAAAACTGTTTTTT.

The rearrangement joins TRBV19 to TRBJ2-7; 10 bases fit TRBD1. The CDR3 has 17 residues. Trimming cost V 1 base and J 1 base; bases outside gene matches: 7. Germline V lookup: CDR1 LNHDA, CDR2 SQIVND (reference sequence). The CDR3 nucleotides are TGTGCCAGTAGTATAGGGACAGGGGGGTACCTTTCCTACGAGCAGTACTTC. Translated: CASSIGTGGYLSYEQYF.

The chain recombines TRBV7-3 with TRBJ2-3; 7 bases are a match to TRBD1. This CDR3 is built from 16 residues. Germline V gives CDR1 SGHTA, CDR2 FQGTGA. The junction had 12 bases not matched to a gene; V was cut back by 5 bases and J by 4 bases. DNA of the CDR3: TGTGCCAGCAGCCCAAGGGGGCCAATACCCTCAGATACGCAGTATTTT. Protein: CASSPRGPIPSDTQYF.

V usage is TRBV5-1 and J usage is TRBJ2-7; D call uncertain. Trimming stripped 0 bases from V and 0 bases from J, with 10 bases between. The length of the CDR3 is 15 residues. Germline-derived CDR1 and CDR2 are SGHRS and YFSETQ. The CDR3 loop reads CASSLGPASSYEQYF. DNA for the CDR3: TGCGCCAGCAGCTTGGGGCCAGCGAGCTCCTACGAGCAGTACTTC. Using reference TRBV5-1 and TRBJ2-7 for the parts outside the CDR3, the full variable domain is KAGVTQTPRYLIKTRGQQVTLSCSPISGHRSVSWYQQTPGQGLQFLFEYFSETQRNKGNFPGRFSGRQFSNSRSEMNVSTLELGDSALYLCASSLGPASSYEQYFGPGTRLTVT.

This chain links TRBV19 with TRBJ2-1, with TRBD1 as a possible D gene (5 bases). V was cut by 10 bases and J by 3 bases, with 7 bases left in between. Germline CDR1 and CDR2: LNHDA and SQIVND (reference sequence). The CDR3 covers 11 residues. The CDR3 DNA reads as TGTGCCACCACAGGCTACAATGAGCAGTTCTTC. Amino acids: CATTGYNEQFF.

CDR3 amino acids: CASSQTAQPGQVWNEQFF. CDR3 DNA sequence: TGCGCCAGCAGCCAAACCGCCCAACCGGGACAGGTCTGGAATGAGCAGTTCTTC. This chain connects TRBV4-1 to TRBJ2-1; the match to TRBD1 covers 8 bases. The V segment lost 2 bases and the J segment 7 bases; nucleotides outside the gene matches: 16. This CDR3 comprises 18 residues. Per germline, CDR1 MGHRA and CDR2 YSYEKL.

The V and J genes are TRBV30 and TRBJ2-1, with D perhaps TRBD1 (7 bases). V was cut by 8 bases and J by 2 bases, with 19 bases left in between. Germline V gene lookup returns CDR1 GTSNPN and CDR2 SVGIG (reference sequence). The CDR3 is 15 amino acids. CDR3 coding DNA: TGTGCCCACAACCCTCAGGGGGGCCCCTACAATGAGCAGTTCTTC. This sequence encodes CAHNPQGGPYNEQFF.

The chain couples TRBV28 to TRBJ2-2, with D tentatively TRBD2 (7 bases). Germline CDR1 and CDR2: MDHEN and SYDVKM. The CDR3 spans 15 residues. V lost 8 bases, J lost 4 bases, and 17 bases lay in between. CDR3 bases: TGTGCCAGCTCCGGTGGGGGGGCTCCCACCGGGGAGCTGTTTTTT. It specifies CASSGGGAPTGELFF.

The CDR3 DNA reads TGCGCCAGCAGCTTGGAGGGACAGGGAGCCACAGATACGCAGTATTTT. Translated: CASSLEGQGATDTQYF. The chain couples TRBV5-1 to TRBJ2-3; 9 bases are a match to TRBD1. The germline CDR1 and CDR2 sequences are SGHRS and YFSETQ. With V trimmed by 0 bases and J by 2 bases, 4 bases remained unmatched. The CDR3 consists of 16 residues.

This clone was counted once. J is TRBJ2-3 and V is TRBV5-4; 10 positions agree with TRBD2. In germline, CDR1 is SGHNT, CDR2 YYREEE (reference sequence). The CDR3 consists of 16 residues. V was pared by 5 bases and J by 0 bases, with 6 bases of the junction left unmatched. The CDR3 coding sequence is TGTGCCAGCAGGGCTACTAGCGGGGCTAGCACAGATACGCAGTATTTT. It translates to CASRATSGASTDTQYF.

The chain combines TRBV4-3 with TRBJ1-1; 9 bases line up with TRBD1. The V gene end was trimmed by 0 bases and the J gene end by 3 bases; junction bases not matched to a gene: 8. Germline-derived CDR1 and CDR2 are LGHNA and YSLEER. The CDR3 runs to 17 residues. CDR3 DNA: TGCGCCAGCAGCCAAGAAAAGCGGACAGGGGCCCACACTGAAGCTTTCTTT. This sequence encodes CASSQEKRTGAHTEAFF.

The gene calls are TRBV6-5 and TRBJ1-1; no reliable D call. The CDR3 covers 12 residues. Germline assignment: CDR1 MNHEY and CDR2 SVGAGI. Trimming pared 5 bases from V and 3 bases from J, leaving 7 bases between. This chain's CDR3 is CASSDGYTEAFF. The DNA for the CDR3 is TGTGCCAGCAGTGACGGGTACACTGAAGCTTTCTTT.

This chain joins TRBV5-1 and TRBJ2-2; D is uncertain. The germline gives CDR1 SGHRS, CDR2 YFSETQ. The CDR3 is 17 residues long. Trimming removed 0 bases from V and 3 bases from J, with 15 bases in between. This chain's CDR3 is CASSLVSPPGYTGELFF. CDR3 in DNA: TGCGCCAGCAGCTTGGTTTCTCCCCCGGGTTACACCGGGGAGCTGTTTTTT. The full variable domain, in which reference TRBV5-1 and TRBJ2-2 provide the parts outside the CDR3, is KAGVTQTPRYLIKTRGQQVTLSCSPISGHRSVSWYQQTPGQGLQFLFEYFSETQRNKGNFPGRFSGRQFSNSRSEMNVSTLELGDSALYLCASSLVSPPGYTGELFFGEGSRLTVL.

The chain uses TRBV19 and TRBJ2-1; TRBD2 matches 9 bases. Germline CDR1 LNHDA, CDR2 SQIVND (reference sequence). The V segment lost 3 bases and the J segment 0 bases; nucleotides outside the gene matches: 12. The CDR3 is 19 residues long. The DNA of the CDR3 is TGTGCCAGTAGTATTAGGGTAGCGGGGGCCACCCGCTCCTACAATGAGCAGTTCTTC. Protein sequence: CASSIRVAGATRSYNEQFF.

The count of this clone is one. The rearrangement links TRBV6-5 to TRBJ1-3; D remains ambiguous. The CDR3 is 14 residues long. In germline, CDR1 is MNHEY, CDR2 SVGAGI. V was cut by 6 bases and J by 0 bases, with 9 bases left in between. The CDR3 loop reads CASSVDYSGNTIYF. In DNA form, the CDR3 reads TGTGCCAGCAGCGTGGACTACTCTGGAAACACCATATATTTT.

V gene TRBV27 combines with J gene TRBJ1-6, with D hard to call. Trimming cost V 10 bases and J 0 bases, with 19 bases left between them. The CDR3 extends over 17 amino acids. Germline CDR1 is MNHEY and CDR2 is SMNVEV (reference sequence). CDR3 DNA: TGTGCCACCCAGGATTTAAAGTCCAGCTCCTATAATTCACCCCTCCACTTT. It yields the protein CATQDLKSSSYNSPLHF.

V gene TRBV6-6 combines with J gene TRBJ1-5; TRBD1 might be the D (6 bases). The CDR3 totals 13 residues. Germline CDR1 MNHNY, CDR2 SVGAGI (reference sequence). Between the trimmed V and J ends, which lost 6 bases and 5 bases, there was a span of 11 bases. This chain's CDR3 is CASSREGDQPQHF. CDR3 nucleotide sequence: TGTGCCAGCAGCCGGGAGGGGGATCAGCCCCAGCATTTT.

The rearrangement uses TRBV18 and TRBJ2-2; D remains ambiguous. With 1 base removed from V and 2 bases from J, the gap between germline ends came to 8 bases. Germline V lookup: CDR1 KGHSH, CDR2 LQKENI. CDR3 length: 15 residues. The CDR3 is CASSPLGSNTGELFF. The CDR3 nucleotides read TGTGCCAGCTCACCACTCGGTTCTAACACCGGGGAGCTGTTTTTT. Full variable domain (remainder filled in from reference TRBV18 and TRBJ2-2): NAGVMQNPRHLVRRRGQEARLRCSPMKGHSHVYWYRQLPEEGLKFMVYLQKENIIDESGMPKERFSAEFPKEGPSILRIQQVVRGDSAAYFCASSPLGSNTGELFFGEGSRLTVL.

The V gene is TRBV2, the J gene TRBJ1-3; D not certain. The CDR3 is 13 amino acids. Trimming cost V 8 bases and J 0 bases, with 8 bases left between them. Per the germline V gene, CDR1 is SNHLY and CDR2 is FYNNEI. The CDR3 region is CASVQNSGNTIYF. CDR3 in DNA: TGTGCCAGCGTACAGAACTCTGGAAACACCATATATTTT. The entire variable domain, with the rest obtained from reference TRBV2 and TRBJ1-3, is as follows: EPEVTQTPSHQVTQMGQEVILRCVPISNHLYFYWYRQILGQKVEFLVSFYNNEISEKSEIFDDQFSVERPDGSNFTLKIRSTKLEDSAMYFCASVQNSGNTIYFGEGSWLTVV.

This chain connects TRBV7-8 to TRBJ1-1; TRBD1 is a possible D gene (5 bases). Germline lookup yields CDR1 SGHVS and CDR2 FQNEAQ. V shed 2 bases and J shed 4 bases, with 17 bases lying between them. This CDR3 is built from 16 residues. The CDR3 sequence is CASSLMDTRVGTEAFF. CDR3 nucleotide sequence: TGTGCCAGCAGCTTAATGGATACCAGGGTAGGCACTGAAGCTTTCTTT.

The gene calls are TRBV5-6 and TRBJ2-5; TRBD2 agrees at 9 bases. The CDR3 loop spans 16 amino acids. The germline V gene has CDR1 SGHDT and CDR2 YYEEEE. Trimming removed 2 bases from V and 2 bases from J; junction bases left unmatched: 7. The CDR3 loop reads CASSFWIAGAQETQYF. The DNA of the CDR3 is TGTGCCAGCAGCTTTTGGATAGCGGGGGCGCAAGAGACCCAGTACTTC.

This chain uses TRBV29-1 with TRBJ2-7; TRBD1 aligns across 7 bases. Per germline, CDR1 SQVTM and CDR2 ANQGSEA. The CDR3 has 14 amino acids. The junction had 13 bases not matched to a gene; V was cut back by 6 bases and J by 5 bases. In DNA form, the CDR3 reads TGCAGCGTCATAAAGCCGGACAGGCGCAACGAGCAGTACTTC. The encoded protein is CSVIKPDRRNEQYF.

The V and J genes are TRBV21-1 and TRBJ2-5; the table's D call TRBD1 went unverified against the DNA. TRBV21-1 is a pseudogene. This CDR3 has 11 residues. CDR3 sequence reads: CAKSGEETQYF. The CDR3 DNA reads as TGTGCCAAATCAGGGGAAGAGACCCAGTACTTC.